This TCR beta chain is drawn from a study of response to subunit inactivated influenza vaccine. Study findings and constraints: Few new T cells, the authors suggested, are recruited by each seasonal influenza vaccination.

In germline, CDR1 is SQVTM, CDR2 ANQGSEA. This CDR3 has 13 residues. V lost 0 bases to trimming and J lost 2 bases, with 8 bases between them. TCRdb used MiXCR to reprocess the RT-PCR reads, holding one entry per CDR3 protein. The sample lists more than 450,000 distinct CDR3 sequences, over 9.5% seen once, with about 10% in the top ten. This clonotype was counted only a few times. Its antigen is unknown. Sequencing was performed on PBMCs from blood, taken on the day of vaccination. This TCR came from a man aged 50 or older who received an inactivated influenza vaccine. The V call is TRBV29-1, the J call TRBJ2-7; TRBD1 might be the D (5 bases). The CDR3 DNA reads TGCAGCGTTGAAGACAGGGTAACCTACGAGCAGTACTTC. It translates to CSVEDRVTYEQYF.